This T cell receptor (beta chain) was obtained from a study of T cells after yellow fever vaccination. For the study at large: When fractions had low cell numbers, they were prepared with SMART-Seq v4 Ultra Low Input.

Findings of the study overall: Contamination by abundant bulk-population clonotypes could be present in FACS-sorted repertoires. Clones from primary vaccination mostly reappeared after the booster (around 96% CD4, just over 85% CD8).

UMIs were added to TCR cDNA along with a universal primer site when it was made by 5'RACE template switching. TCRdb re-derived calls from the 5' RACE reads in MiXCR, one entry per CDR3 protein. The sample gives over 250,000 distinct CDR3 sequences, about 4% of which show up once; 20% to 25% is in the top ten. In the case of this clonotype: The antigen remains undetermined.

Germline V gene sequence: CDR1 SGHRS, CDR2 YFSETQ. V gave up 0 bases and J gave up 6 bases; unmatched junction bases: 6. The CDR3 consists of 16 residues. The chain uses TRBV5-1 and TRBJ2-1, with 10 bases fitting TRBD2. The receptor's source is a man between 18 and 29 years old who received the YFV17D yellow fever vaccine. The sequenced sample was PBMCs, obtained 5 days after the yellow fever booster vaccination. CDR3 loop: CASSLASGGAGNEQFF. The CDR3 DNA is TGCGCCAGCAGCTTGGCCAGCGGGGGGGCCGGCAATGAGCAGTTCTTC.